This is a list of T cell receptor beta chains from one sample in a study of shared clonotypes between healthy human individuals. The assay was immunoSEQ multiplex PCR, and TCRdb's table has in-frame clones only and misses some. In the table there are about 1.5 million clones, around 98% of which are singletons. The specimen was naive CD4+ T cells sorted from blood. Receptors originate from a man aged 30 to 39 in good health. Each CDR3 is given with its conserved first and last residue. Fields, in order: D gene, clone size, V gene, J gene, CDR3 DNA, CDR3 protein. D genes are given only for firm matches. Some rows have no size entry. The others give once, few or many, or a class for an expanded clone.

d_call: -
clone_size: -
v_call: TRBV10-3
j_call: TRBJ2-7
cdr3_nt: TGTGCCATCAGTGAGATTGTTCCCTCCTACGAGCAGTACTTC
cdr3_aa: CAISEIVPSYEQYF

d_call: TRBD2
clone_size: -
v_call: TRBV5-1
j_call: TRBJ2-1
cdr3_nt: TGCGCCAGCAGCTTGGCCCCTAGCGGAAACCCCAATGAGCAGTTCTTC
cdr3_aa: CASSLAPSGNPNEQFF

d_call: -
clone_size: -
v_call: TRBV19
j_call: TRBJ1-5
cdr3_nt: TGTGCCAGTAGTATAGATCATAAGCCCCAGCATTTT
cdr3_aa: CASSIDHKPQHF

d_call: -
clone_size: -
v_call: TRBV19
j_call: TRBJ2-1
cdr3_nt: TGTGCCAGTAGTATAATGGACGAGGGGCTCCCATACAATGAGCAGTTCTTC
cdr3_aa: CASSIMDEGLPYNEQFF

d_call: -
clone_size: -
v_call: TRBV5-4
j_call: TRBJ1-3
cdr3_nt: TGTGCCAGCAGCCTGTGGACACGGACTGGAAACACCATATATTTT
cdr3_aa: CASSLWTRTGNTIYF

d_call: -
clone_size: -
v_call: TRBV28
j_call: TRBJ2-7
cdr3_nt: TGTGCCAGCCCCCCGTCAGGAGCCGGGGGGCTCGAGCAGTACTTC
cdr3_aa: CASPPSGAGGLEQYF

d_call: -
clone_size: -
v_call: TRBV18
j_call: TRBJ1-1
cdr3_nt: TGTGCCAGCTCACCCAACCAACAGGGATACACTGAAGCTTTCTTT
cdr3_aa: CASSPNQQGYTEAFF

d_call: -
clone_size: -
v_call: TRBV20-1
j_call: TRBJ2-3
cdr3_nt: TGCAGTGCTAGAGCGGGAGTTACGCAGTATTTT
cdr3_aa: CSARAGVTQYF

d_call: -
clone_size: few
v_call: TRBV14
j_call: TRBJ1-1
cdr3_nt: TGTGCCAGCAGCCAAGGGTTGGACACTGAAGCTTTCTTT
cdr3_aa: CASSQGLDTEAFF

d_call: TRBD2
clone_size: -
v_call: TRBV6-5
j_call: TRBJ2-1
cdr3_nt: TGTGCCAGCAGTAAAGGACTAGCCTGGAATGAGCAGTTCTTC
cdr3_aa: CASSKGLAWNEQFF

d_call: -
clone_size: -
v_call: TRBV9
j_call: TRBJ1-2
cdr3_nt: TGTGCCAGCAGCCCTGGCCTGGACTATGGCTACACCTTC
cdr3_aa: CASSPGLDYGYTF

d_call: TRBD1
clone_size: -
v_call: TRBV7-2
j_call: TRBJ2-2
cdr3_nt: TGTGCCAGCAGCGGGCCGGGACAGGGTACTGCCGGGGAGCTGTTTTTT
cdr3_aa: CASSGPGQGTAGELFF

d_call: -
clone_size: once
v_call: TRBV7-8
j_call: TRBJ1-2
cdr3_nt: TGTGCCAGCAGCTTCAGGCTCAGGGATGGCTACACCTTC
cdr3_aa: CASSFRLRDGYTF

d_call: -
clone_size: -
v_call: TRBV19
j_call: TRBJ2-1
cdr3_nt: TGTGCCAGTAGTATTAAGGACGGAGAACGGAATGAGCAGTTCTTC
cdr3_aa: CASSIKDGERNEQFF

d_call: -
clone_size: -
v_call: TRBV6-6
j_call: TRBJ2-5
cdr3_nt: TGTGCCAGCAGTTCCCCGATCGGGACGGAGACCCAGTACTTC
cdr3_aa: CASSSPIGTETQYF

d_call: -
clone_size: -
v_call: TRBV5-1
j_call: TRBJ1-4
cdr3_nt: TGCGCCAGCAGCCCCCAGGGGAATGAAAAACTGTTTTTT
cdr3_aa: CASSPQGNEKLFF

d_call: -
clone_size: -
v_call: TRBV25-1
j_call: TRBJ2-1
cdr3_nt: TGTGCCAGCAGAGGGGTAGGGCAGGGCAATGAGCAGTTCTTC
cdr3_aa: CASRGVGQGNEQFF

d_call: -
clone_size: -
v_call: TRBV5-4
j_call: TRBJ1-1
cdr3_nt: TGTGCCAGCAGCTTGGACAAAGAGAAGAGGACTGAAGCTTTCTTT
cdr3_aa: CASSLDKEKRTEAFF